This TCR beta chain was sequenced in a study of T cells in Graves' hyperthyroidism and ophthalmopathy (dated by TCRdb to the late 2010s). About the study as a whole: Peripheral blood was collected at initial diagnosis, before any treatment. To identify TCR V-J signatures that set the groups apart, the researchers used a discovery cohort of 100 or so patients, made up of around 42 with Graves' ophthalmopathy and 57 with stable Graves' hyperthyroidism. An independent validation cohort of fewer than 20 hyperthyroidism patients and approximately 16 patients who later progressed to ophthalmopathy tested prospective prediction of ophthalmopathy. The approximately 100 discovery patients were divided at random into training and test sets in a 7:3 ratio. Thyroid tissue and blood T-cell repertoires from about 6 Graves' hyperthyroidism patients were also compared in the study. After sampling, hyperthyroidism patients received methimazole starting at 30 mg daily, and ophthalmopathy patients received high-dose intravenous methylprednisolone. The paper reports TCR Vbeta CDR3 sequencing of more than 120 peripheral blood samples: 40 or so ophthalmopathy, roughly 80 hyperthyroidism and around 17 progressor patients. On the study overall, not on this receptor specifically: Sample size was not statistically predetermined, and blinding of investigators to group allocation was not performed. Blood samples also contained most of the expanded thyroid clonotypes (frequency above 0.001), which suggests that blood repertoires may reflect thyroid immune responses. Ophthalmopathy was separated from stable hyperthyroidism by a 13 V-J signature model, with over 85% sensitivity and 81% to 82% specificity obtained in cross-validation and 80%/75% obtained in testing. In validation, the model predicted progression to ophthalmopathy with approximately 70% sensitivity and 72% to 85% specificity, a median of about six months before onset.

Stable Graves' hyperthyroidism was defined as the absence of progression to ophthalmopathy over 18 months of follow-up. Hyperthyroidism patients were newly diagnosed, had a disease duration of under 2 months, and were aged 18 to 65 years. Any patient with an uncontrolled infection, another autoimmune disease, pregnancy or lactation was excluded. Clinical symptoms, serum thyroxine and TRAb, thyroid ultrasound, and orbital computed tomography formed the basis for the diagnoses. PBMCs were separated from 10 ml of fresh peripheral blood using Ficoll-Paque density gradient centrifugation. Total RNA was extracted using Trizol reagent, and RNA quality was assessed on an Agilent 2100 Bioanalyzer. The TCR beta CDR3 regions were amplified from RNA transcripts. For the first round of RT-PCR on the TCR CDR3, the HTBI primer set was used together with the Qiagen OneStep RT-PCR kit. The libraries were constructed in a second round of multiplex PCR and then size-selected and purified. The libraries were sequenced on an Illumina HiSeq2000 using paired-end 100 bp reads. Processing in the source paper ran as follows. Raw data were processed with SOAPnuke, discarding reads with adapters, uncalled bases, mean Phred below 15, or no exact constant-primer or identifier match. High-quality paired reads were merged with COPE v1.2.5, and unique nucleotide sequences were defined as clonotypes. Clonotypes were aligned to IMGT TRBV, TRBD and TRBJ reference segments using MiTCR v1.1. Analysis was restricted to V-J combinations with a frequency above 0.0001, which covered 99% to 99.2% of repertoires. A TCS score was defined as the ratio of F50 (clonal expansion) to E x V (chaos), with BLOSUM62-based TCRdist applied between CDR3 peptides within each V-J. Welch's t-statistics and random forest reduced around 510 V-J features to 13, which were used in a naive Bayes classifier (R e1071). Starting from the raw public reads, TCRdb applied fastp trimming at Q25, assembled clones with MiXCR and retained in-frame beta chains. When rows share a CDR3 protein, they turn into one entry using the most common DNA and genes. In this record, the V and J calls reflect TCRdb's handling and not the investigators' own analysis. Present in this sample are 300,000 to 400,000 distinct CDR3 sequences, roughly 23% of which were seen just once. 50% of the sample is held by the ten biggest clonotypes.

This clonotype was detected ten times or more. Its binding antigen is unknown. No base-level quality is on record; no much larger clone is a single base apart. After removal of 5 bases from V and 7 bases from J, the junction retains 7 bases not matched to a gene. The CDR3 spans 15 residues, from the cysteine through the phenylalanine. The retained sequence is limited to the CDR3, 45 bases, with the frame set at the first base. The germline V gene (reference sequence) yields SEHNR for CDR1 and FQNEAQ for CDR2. The chain couples TRBV7-9 to TRBJ1-6; 8 middle bases align to TRBD1. The receptor was isolated from a woman aged 45-59 years with Graves' hyperthyroidism. Sequenced input: blood. The nucleotides read TGTGCCAGCAGCGCGACAGGGGCTGGGAATTCACCCCTCCACTTT. Translated, this gives CASSATGAGNSPLHF.